A single sample gave rise to the 21 T cell receptor beta chains below, sequenced in a study of blood T cell repertoires in COVID-19. TCRdb's table, derived via immunoSEQ multiplex PCR, lists solely in-frame clones and lacks some. Of a few hundred thousand clones in the sample, about four fifths were seen once. The sequenced material came from PBMCs or T cells enriched from blood (not recorded which). These receptors were obtained from a man in his forties or fifties who had recovered from COVID-19.

The chain has TRBV3-1 (or the pseudogene TRBV3-2) and TRBJ1-1; maybe TRBD1 (6 bases). The germline V gene has CDR1 LGHDT and CDR2 YNNKEL (reference sequence). Between the trimmed V and J ends, which lost 5 bases and 3 bases, there was a span of 16 bases. The CDR3 covers 15 residues. This CDR3 is CASSYRGGGYTEAFF. CDR3 sequence (DNA): TGTGCCAGCAGCTACCGAGGGGGGGGTTACACTGAAGCTTTCTTT.

This chain uses TRBV19 with TRBJ2-7, with a tentative D call TRBD2 (6 bases). The CDR3 consists of 16 residues. V was shortened by 4 bases and J by 0 bases, with 16 bases between the two germline ends. Germline assignment: CDR1 LNHDA and CDR2 SQIVND (reference sequence). In nucleotides, the CDR3 is TGTGCCAGTAGTAAGCCCGGGGGACGGTCCTCCTACGAGCAGTACTTC. Its protein product is CASSKPGGRSSYEQYF.

The rearrangement uses TRBV19 and TRBJ2-5; 10 bases align to TRBD2. There are 16 residues in the CDR3. Per the germline V gene, CDR1 is LNHDA and CDR2 is SQIVND (reference sequence). Unmatched junction bases numbered 6, after V lost 4 bases and J lost 1 base. DNA of the CDR3: TGTGCCAGTAGTACGGGTAGCGGGAGGTTCCAAGAGACCCAGTACTTC. Translating it yields CASSTGSGRFQETQYF. Full variable domain (missing parts from reference TRBV19 and TRBJ2-5): DGGITQSPKYLFRKEGQNVTLSCEQNLNHDAMYWYRQDPGQGLRLIYYSQIVNDFQKGDIAEGYSVSREKKESFPLTVTSAQKNPTAFYLCASSTGSGRFQETQYFGPGTRLLVL.

The chain employs TRBV4-2 and TRBJ2-2; tentative D call: TRBD2 (5 bases). Looked up from germline, CDR1 is LGHNA and CDR2 is YNFKEQ. V gave up 5 bases and J gave up 4 bases, with 11 bases separating them. This CDR3 spans 14 amino acids. CDR3 DNA: TGTGCCAGCAGCGCCAGGAGGAGCACCGGGGAGCTGTTTTTT. The encoded protein is CASSARRSTGELFF.

This chain joins TRBV7-8 and TRBJ1-2, with 10 bases fitting TRBD1. CDR1 and CDR2 from the germline V gene are SGHVS and FQNEAQ. V shed 1 base and J 8 bases; nucleotides not matched to a gene: 13. The CDR3 loop spans 17 amino acids. In nucleotides, the CDR3 is TGTGCCAGCAGCTTAGGGGGGACAGGGGCTATATCGGAAGGCTACACCTTC. Protein: CASSLGGTGAISEGYTF.

The chain is built from TRBV4-2 and TRBJ2-1; D call uncertain. This CDR3 spans 16 amino acids. In germline, CDR1 is LGHNA, CDR2 YNFKEQ. Trimming stripped 5 bases from V and 0 bases from J, with 14 bases between. The CDR3 DNA reads as TGTGCCAGCAGCTCTGACTCCGGAGCCTCCTACAATGAGCAGTTCTTC. It yields the protein CASSSDSGASYNEQFF.

The V and J genes are TRBV11-3 and TRBJ2-4; the D is unclear. The V end was cut by 1 base, the J end by 5 bases, with 9 bases between. Looked up from germline, CDR1 is SGHNT and CDR2 is YENEEA. The CDR3 spans 14 residues. CDR3 sequence: CASSLGGAQNIQYF. The CDR3 coding sequence is TGTGCCAGCAGCTTAGGCGGTGCTCAAAACATTCAGTACTTC.

The rearrangement links TRBV11-2 to TRBJ2-5, with 8 positions matching TRBD2. V shed 1 base and J 6 bases; nucleotides not matched to a gene: 7. CDR1 SGHAT and CDR2 FQNNGV come from the germline V gene. CDR3 length: 15 residues. CDR3 protein: CASSLATGGMQTQYF. The CDR3 bases are TGTGCCAGCAGCTTAGCGACGGGGGGGATGCAGACCCAGTACTTC.

The chain employs TRBV18 and TRBJ1-2; tentative D call: TRBD1 (6 bases). Trimming took 5 bases from V and 6 from J, leaving 19 bases between them. CDR1 KGHSH and CDR2 LQKENI come from the germline V gene. This CDR3 is built from 15 residues. The CDR3 region has the DNA TGTGCCAGCTCAACCACGGCAGGGGTTGAAGATGGCTACACCTTC. This sequence encodes CASSTTAGVEDGYTF.

This clone was seen a single time. J is TRBJ2-7 and V is TRBV12-5, with a weak D call TRBD1 (5 bases). The CDR3 is 15 amino acids. V shed 6 bases and J shed 3 bases, with 18 bases lying between them. In germline, CDR1 is LGHNT, CDR2 FRNRAP. The chain's CDR3 is CASGSGQGGFYEQYF. The CDR3 coding sequence is TGTGCTAGTGGCTCAGGGCAGGGTGGATTCTACGAGCAGTACTTC.

V usage is TRBV4-1 and J usage is TRBJ2-3, with 7 bases fitting TRBD1. Per germline, CDR1 MGHRA and CDR2 YSYEKL. Losses at the gene ends were 3 bases for V and 1 base for J; bases not matched to a gene: 4. The CDR3 is 15 residues long. In DNA form, the CDR3 reads TGCGCCAGCAGCCATAACAGGGGCGGCACAGATACGCAGTATTTT. Encoded protein: CASSHNRGGTDTQYF.

The chain uses TRBV11-3 and TRBJ1-2; D not certain. CDR1 is SGHNT, CDR2 YENEEA, per germline. Between the trimmed V and J ends, which lost 0 bases and 8 bases, there was a span of 7 bases. CDR3 length: 12 residues. CDR3 nucleotide sequence: TGTGCCAGCAGCTTAGATCGGTGGGGCTACACCTTC. Translating gives CASSLDRWGYTF.

The CDR3 DNA reads TGTGCCAGCAGTGGCGTCGCGGGGGACTTCACAGATACGCAGTATTTT. It codes for CASSGVAGDFTDTQYF. This chain links TRBV2 with TRBJ2-3, with 7 nucleotides matching TRBD2. This CDR3 has 16 residues. Germline V gene sequence: CDR1 SNHLY, CDR2 FYNNEI. Trimming cost V 4 bases and J 2 bases; bases outside gene matches: 9.

The chain carries TRBV9 and TRBJ1-3; D not resolved. The germline gives CDR1 SGDLS, CDR2 YYNGEE. The CDR3 contains 18 residues. Trimming cost V 4 bases and J 5 bases, with 25 bases left between them. The CDR3 DNA is TGTGCCAGCAGCCCAAACCGGGGAGGGAGGACGGAACGAAACACCATATATTTT. The encoded protein is CASSPNRGGRTERNTIYF.

V usage is TRBV11-2 and J usage is TRBJ1-3, with D hard to call. The CDR3 has 14 residues. The germline gives CDR1 SGHAT, CDR2 FQNNGV. Trimming removed 5 bases at V and 4 bases at J, with 12 bases between. The CDR3 reads CASSRGLPGNTIYF. The CDR3 nucleotides are TGTGCCAGCAGCCGGGGATTACCAGGAAACACCATATATTTT.

The rearrangement joins TRBV18 to TRBJ1-3; tentatively, D is TRBD1 (6 bases). Trimming took 6 bases from V and 0 from J, leaving 15 bases between them. The length of the CDR3 is 16 residues. From germline, CDR1 is KGHSH and CDR2 LQKENI. The DNA for the CDR3 is TGTGCCAGCTCGTATCTACAGGGCACCTCTGGAAACACCATATATTTT. The encoded protein is CASSYLQGTSGNTIYF.

The chain couples TRBV18 to TRBJ2-7; weak D call: TRBD1 (5 bases). The length of the CDR3 is 14 residues. Trimming removed 5 bases from V and 3 bases from J, with 14 bases in between. Germline V gene sequence: CDR1 KGHSH, CDR2 LQKENI. The CDR3 region has the DNA TGTGCCAGCTCATCTAGGGGTAGTTTCTACGAGCAGTACTTC. Its protein product is CASSSRGSFYEQYF.

V is TRBV5-3 and J is TRBJ1-5; 7 nucleotides agree with TRBD1. TRBV5-3 is an open reading frame whose function is uncertain. Losses at the gene ends were 0 bases for V and 5 bases for J; bases not matched to a gene: 8. CDR3 size: 16 residues. Written as DNA, the CDR3 is TGTGCCAGAAGCTTGGCCGACAGGGTCTACGATCAGCCCCAGCATTTT. Its translation: CARSLADRVYDQPQHF.

V gene TRBV4-1 combines with J gene TRBJ2-1; no clear D. Germline CDR1 is MGHRA and CDR2 is YSYEKL. V gave up 2 bases and J gave up 1 base, with 9 bases separating them. There are 15 residues in the CDR3. In nucleotides, the CDR3 is TGCGCCAGCAGCCAATCGGGTACATCCTACAATGAGCAGTTCTTC. Its protein is CASSQSGTSYNEQFF.

This chain uses TRBV6-6 with TRBJ1-1; D is unresolved. V shed 11 bases and J shed 4 bases, with 11 bases lying between them. Germline V gene lookup returns CDR1 MNHNY and CDR2 SVGAGI (reference sequence). This CDR3 contains 11 residues. The CDR3 bases are TGTGCCTGCCAGGCCACCACTGAAGCTTTCTTT. Translated: CACQATTEAFF.

Worth noting for this clone: Relative to the germline gene, one junction end is altered; a read error may explain this. The chain uses TRBV6-1 and TRBJ1-2; D may be TRBD1 (6 bases). CDR3 size: 14 residues. CDR1 is MNHNS and CDR2 is SASEGT in the germline V gene. CDR3: CASREGGLRKGYTF. CDR3 coding DNA: TGTGCCAGCAGAGAAGGGGGACTCCGGAAGGGCTACACCTTC.